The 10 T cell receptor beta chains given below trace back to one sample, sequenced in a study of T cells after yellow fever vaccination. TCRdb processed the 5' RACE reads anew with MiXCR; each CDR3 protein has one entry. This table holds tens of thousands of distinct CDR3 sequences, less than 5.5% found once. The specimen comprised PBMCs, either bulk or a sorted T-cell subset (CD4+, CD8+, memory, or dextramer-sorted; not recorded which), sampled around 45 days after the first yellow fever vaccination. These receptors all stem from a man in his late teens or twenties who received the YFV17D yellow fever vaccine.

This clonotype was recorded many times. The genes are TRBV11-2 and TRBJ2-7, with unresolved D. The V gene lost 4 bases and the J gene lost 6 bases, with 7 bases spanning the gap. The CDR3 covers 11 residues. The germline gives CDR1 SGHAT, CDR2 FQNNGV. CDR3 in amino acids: CASSSQVEQYF. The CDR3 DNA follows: TGTGCCAGCAGCTCGCAGGTCGAGCAGTACTTC.

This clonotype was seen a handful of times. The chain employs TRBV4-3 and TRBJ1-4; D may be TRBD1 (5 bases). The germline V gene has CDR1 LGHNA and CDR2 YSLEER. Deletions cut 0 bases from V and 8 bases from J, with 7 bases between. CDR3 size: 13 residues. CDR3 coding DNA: TGCGCCAGCAGCCAAGATGGGGGAGAAAAACTGTTTTTT. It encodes CASSQDGGEKLFF.

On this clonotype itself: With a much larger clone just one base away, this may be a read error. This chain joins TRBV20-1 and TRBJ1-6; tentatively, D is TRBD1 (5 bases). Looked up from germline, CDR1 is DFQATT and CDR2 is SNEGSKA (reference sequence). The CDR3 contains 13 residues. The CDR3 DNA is TGCAGTGCGAATCCAGGGAGTAATTCACACCTCCACTTT. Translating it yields CSANPGSNSHLHF.

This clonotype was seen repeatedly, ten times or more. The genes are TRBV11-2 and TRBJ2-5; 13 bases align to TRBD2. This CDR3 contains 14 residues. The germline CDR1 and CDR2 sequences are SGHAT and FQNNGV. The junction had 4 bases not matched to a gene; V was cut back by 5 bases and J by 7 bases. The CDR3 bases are TGTGCCAGCAGCACTAGCGGGGGGGCGGGGACCCAGTACTTC. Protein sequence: CASSTSGGAGTQYF. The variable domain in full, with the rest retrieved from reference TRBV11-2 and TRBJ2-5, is EAGVAQSPRYKIIEKRQSVAFWCNPISGHATLYWYQQILGQGPKLLIQFQNNGVVDDSQLPKDRFSAERLKGVDSTLKIQPAKLEDSAVYLCASSTSGGAGTQYFGPGTRLLVL.

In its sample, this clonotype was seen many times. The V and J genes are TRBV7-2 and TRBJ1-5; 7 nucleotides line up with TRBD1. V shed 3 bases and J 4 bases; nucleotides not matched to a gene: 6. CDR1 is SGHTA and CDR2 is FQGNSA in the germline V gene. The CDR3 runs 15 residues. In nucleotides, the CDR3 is TGTGCCAGCAGCTTGGAGGTGGGACAGAATCAGCCCCAGCATTTT. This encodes CASSLEVGQNQPQHF.

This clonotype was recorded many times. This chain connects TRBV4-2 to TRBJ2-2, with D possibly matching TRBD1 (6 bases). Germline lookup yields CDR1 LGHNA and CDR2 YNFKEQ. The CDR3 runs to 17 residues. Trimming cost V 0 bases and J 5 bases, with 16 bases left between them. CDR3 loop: CASSQEGDKRTTGELFF. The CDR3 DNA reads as TGTGCCAGCAGCCAAGAGGGGGACAAACGAACAACCGGGGAGCTGTTTTTT.

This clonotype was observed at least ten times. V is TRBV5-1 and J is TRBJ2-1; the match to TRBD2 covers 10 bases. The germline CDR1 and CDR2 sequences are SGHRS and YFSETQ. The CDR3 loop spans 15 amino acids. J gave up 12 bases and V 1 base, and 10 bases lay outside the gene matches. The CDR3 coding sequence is TGCGCCAGCAGCTTGACCGCCGGGACTAGCGTCGGGCAGTTCTTC. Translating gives CASSLTAGTSVGQFF.

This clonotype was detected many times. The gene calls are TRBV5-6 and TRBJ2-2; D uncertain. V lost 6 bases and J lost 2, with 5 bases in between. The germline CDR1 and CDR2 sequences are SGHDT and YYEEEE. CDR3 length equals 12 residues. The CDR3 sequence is CASTQNTGELFF. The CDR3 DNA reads TGTGCCAGCACACAAAACACCGGGGAGCTGTTTTTT.

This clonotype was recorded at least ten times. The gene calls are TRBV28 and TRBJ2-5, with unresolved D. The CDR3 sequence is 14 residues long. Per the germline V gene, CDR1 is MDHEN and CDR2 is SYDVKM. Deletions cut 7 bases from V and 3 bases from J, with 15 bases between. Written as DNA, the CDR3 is TGTGCCAGCACCTCCCGAGCGAGAGAAGAGACCCAGTACTTC. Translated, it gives CASTSRAREETQYF.

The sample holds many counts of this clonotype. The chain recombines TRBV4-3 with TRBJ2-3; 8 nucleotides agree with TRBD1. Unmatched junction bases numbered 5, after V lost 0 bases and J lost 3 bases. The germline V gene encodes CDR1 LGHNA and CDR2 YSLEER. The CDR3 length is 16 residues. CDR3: CASSQDSYRGTDTQYF. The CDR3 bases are TGCGCCAGCAGCCAAGATTCCTACAGGGGGACAGATACGCAGTATTTT.